This T cell receptor (beta chain) comes out of a study of blood T cells in healthy people across ages. This CDR3 is 17 amino acids long. Trimming stripped 8 bases from V and 0 bases from J, with 17 bases between. CDR1 is LNHDA, CDR2 SQIVND, per germline (reference sequence). Using a J-beta primer mix together with a sample-barcoded 5' primer, a second PCR was run for roughly 6 to 11 cycles. A 12-random-nucleotide template-switch adaptor tagged each cDNA molecule. TCRdb reprocessed the 5' RACE reads with MiXCR, giving one entry per CDR3 protein. This table has 500,000 to 650,000 distinct CDR3 sequences, about 27% appearing once. On this clonotype itself: Its specificity is unknown.

Findings and caveats of the study: Roughly linear declines in TCR beta diversity per million T cells occurred with age. Long-lived donors carried more naive CD4+ cells and greater diversity than aged donors.

The data were also submitted as part of a second study, on T cells of mothers and their children.

Sequencing was carried out using blood. The receptor was isolated from a boy aged 2 to 9 in good health. The gene calls are TRBV19 and TRBJ2-6; no reliable D call. The CDR3, as DNA: TGTGCCAGTGGGTCCGGCGGTCCGCCCTCTGGGGCCAACGTCCTGACTTTC. It is translated as CASGSGGPPSGANVLTF. Looking up the rest from reference TRBV19 and TRBJ2-6 gives the full variable domain: DGGITQSPKYLFRKEGQNVTLSCEQNLNHDAMYWYRQDPGQGLRLIYYSQIVNDFQKGDIAEGYSVSREKKESFPLTVTSAQKNPTAFYLCASGSGGPPSGANVLTFGAGSRLTVL.